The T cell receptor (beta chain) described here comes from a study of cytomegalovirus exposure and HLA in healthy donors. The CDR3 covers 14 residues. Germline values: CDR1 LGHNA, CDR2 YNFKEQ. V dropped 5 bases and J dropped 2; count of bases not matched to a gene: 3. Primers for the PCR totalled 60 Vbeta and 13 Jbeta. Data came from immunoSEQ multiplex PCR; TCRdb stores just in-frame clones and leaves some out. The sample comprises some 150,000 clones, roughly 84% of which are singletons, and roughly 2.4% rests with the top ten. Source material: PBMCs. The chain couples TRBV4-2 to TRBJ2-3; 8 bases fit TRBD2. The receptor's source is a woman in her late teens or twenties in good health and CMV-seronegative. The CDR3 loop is CASSLAGHTDTQYF. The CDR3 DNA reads TGTGCCAGCAGCTTAGCGGGACACACAGATACGCAGTATTTT.